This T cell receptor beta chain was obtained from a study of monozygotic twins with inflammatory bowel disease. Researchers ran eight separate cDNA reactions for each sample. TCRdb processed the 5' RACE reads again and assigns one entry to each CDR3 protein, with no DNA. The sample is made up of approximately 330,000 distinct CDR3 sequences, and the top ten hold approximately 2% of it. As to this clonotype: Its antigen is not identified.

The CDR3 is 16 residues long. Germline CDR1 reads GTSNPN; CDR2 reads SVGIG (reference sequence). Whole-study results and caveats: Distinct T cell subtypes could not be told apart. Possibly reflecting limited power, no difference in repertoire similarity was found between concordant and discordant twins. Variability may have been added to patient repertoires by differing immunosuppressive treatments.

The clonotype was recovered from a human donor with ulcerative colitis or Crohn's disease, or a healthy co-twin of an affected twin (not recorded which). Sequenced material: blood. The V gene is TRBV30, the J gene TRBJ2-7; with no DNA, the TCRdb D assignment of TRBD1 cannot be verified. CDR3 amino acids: CAWSVPWTGTAYEQYF.